The 10 T cell receptor beta chains below all came from one sample that was sequenced in a study of T cells of healthy individuals. TCRdb re-analysed the 5' RACE reads in MiXCR, keeping a single row per CDR3 protein. Of nearly 100,000 distinct CDR3 sequences in the sample, roughly 15% were seen once. The receptors were sampled from a human donor in good health.

This CDR3 reads CASSDPGGGDTQYF. CDR3 nucleotides: TGTGCCAGCAGTGACCCAGGGGGGGGTGATACGCAGTATTTT. The chain couples TRBV9 to TRBJ2-3; D possibly uses TRBD1 or TRBD2 (7 bases each). Per the germline V gene, CDR1 is SGDLS and CDR2 is YYNGEE. V was cut by 5 bases and J by 6 bases, with 16 bases left in between. The CDR3 spans 14 residues.

The J gene is TRBJ2-1, the V gene TRBV20-1, with D perhaps given as TRBD1 or TRBD2 (6 bases each). V shed 0 bases and J shed 2 bases, with 14 bases lying between them. Germline assignment: CDR1 DFQATT and CDR2 SNEGSKA (reference sequence). CDR3 length: 16 residues. In DNA, the CDR3 is TGCAGTGCTAGAGATAACCGGGGGCAGACCTACAATGAGCAGTTCTTC. It encodes CSARDNRGQTYNEQFF.

This rearrangement joins TRBV6-1 to TRBJ1-2; D ambiguous. This CDR3 is 15 amino acids long. The germline V gene encodes CDR1 MNHNS and CDR2 SASEGT. Between the trimmed V and J ends, which lost 2 bases and 2 bases, there was a span of 12 bases. CDR3 bases: TGTGCCAGCAGTGAATGGGTGGAGATCAACTATGGCTACACCTTC. Translating it yields CASSEWVEINYGYTF.

This clonotype was seen only once. The V gene is TRBV5-1, the J gene TRBJ2-2; D gene unclear. The CDR3 loop spans 11 amino acids. From germline, CDR1 is SGHRS and CDR2 YFSETQ. V was trimmed by 1 base and J by 7 bases, leaving 2 bases between them. CDR3 sequence: CASSLIGELFF. CDR3 nucleotides: TGCGCCAGCAGCTTGATCGGGGAGCTGTTTTTT.

This clonotype turned up a few times. The chain couples TRBV9 to TRBJ2-1; 10 nucleotides line up with TRBD2. The junction had 10 bases not matched to a gene; V was cut back by 1 base and J by 9 bases. CDR1 SGDLS and CDR2 YYNGEE come from the germline V gene. The CDR3 consists of 16 residues. The chain's CDR3 is CASSVTRLAGVGEQFF. The CDR3 coding sequence is TGTGCCAGCAGCGTAACCCGGCTAGCGGGAGTAGGTGAGCAGTTCTTC.

CDR3 loop: CASSQRKQTNTEAFF. DNA for the CDR3: TGCGCCAGCAGCCAAAGGAAGCAGACGAACACTGAAGCTTTCTTT. The chain couples TRBV4-1 to TRBJ1-1; unclear D gene. This CDR3 spans 15 amino acids. The germline CDR1 and CDR2 sequences are MGHRA and YSYEKL. V was clipped by 2 bases and J by 1 base, with 11 bases between them.

This clonotype was counted a few times. The rearrangement joins TRBV7-2 to TRBJ2-3, with 7 bases lining up with TRBD1. Trimming cost V 5 bases and J 2 bases; bases outside gene matches: 7. The CDR3 spans 15 residues. Germline V CDR1 and CDR2: SGHTA, FQGNSA. The CDR3 protein is CASSGRQGVTDTQYF. The CDR3 nucleotides are TGTGCCAGCAGCGGGAGACAGGGTGTCACAGATACGCAGTATTTT.

Many counts were recorded for this clonotype. The chain has TRBV28 and TRBJ1-2; no reliable D call. Trimming removed 2 bases at V and 2 bases at J, with 12 bases between. The CDR3 loop spans 15 amino acids. Germline CDR1 is MDHEN and CDR2 is SYDVKM. DNA of the CDR3: TGTGCCAGCAGTTTAACCCATCAAAGGAACTATGGCTACACCTTC. Amino acid sequence: CASSLTHQRNYGYTF.

This clonotype has ten or more counts. The rearrangement uses TRBV7-3 and TRBJ2-2; D is unclear. The CDR3 spans 13 residues. CDR1 and CDR2 from the germline V gene are SGHTA and FQGTGA. V lost 2 bases to trimming and J lost 3 bases, with 4 bases between them. The CDR3, as DNA: TGTGCCAGCAGCTTATCGTACACCGGGGAGCTGTTTTTT. It translates to CASSLSYTGELFF. Using reference TRBV7-3 and TRBJ2-2 for the parts outside the CDR3, the full variable domain is GAGVSQTPSNKVTEKGKYVELRCDPISGHTALYWYRQSLGQGPEFLIYFQGTGAADDSGLPNDRFFAVRPEGSVSTLKIQRTERGDSAVYLCASSLSYTGELFFGEGSRLTVL.

Only a few counts were recorded for this clonotype. The chain uses TRBV20-1 and TRBJ2-1; a possible D gene is TRBD2 (6 bases). CDR1 and CDR2 from the germline V gene are DFQATT and SNEGSKA (reference sequence). The germline V and J ends were trimmed by 7 bases and 0 bases, with 13 bases remaining between them. The CDR3 totals 14 residues. CDR3 sequence: CSVGEASSYNEQFF. CDR3 nucleotide sequence: TGCAGTGTTGGGGAGGCGAGCTCCTACAATGAGCAGTTCTTC.